This TCR beta chain is from a study of long-term antiretroviral therapy in people with HIV. Sequencing used immunoSEQ v3.0 at survey level. Measured with immunoSEQ multiplex PCR; TCRdb has only the in-frame clones, and not every one. The sample lists roughly 28,000 clones, 75% to 90% seen once, with about 7.3% in the top ten. This CDR3 spans 13 amino acids. Trimming left V 1 base short and J 5 bases short, with 8 bases between. Germline values: CDR1 LGHNT, CDR2 FRNRAP. The specimen comprised unsorted PBMCs, sampled 0.3 years after starting antiretroviral therapy. The rearrangement links TRBV12-5 to TRBJ2-5; D may be TRBD2 (5 bases). This receptor was taken from a man aged 40-50 years with HIV. CDR3 loop: CASGLGSGETQYF. The CDR3 bases are TGTGCTAGTGGTTTGGGTTCGGGGGAGACCCAGTACTTC.